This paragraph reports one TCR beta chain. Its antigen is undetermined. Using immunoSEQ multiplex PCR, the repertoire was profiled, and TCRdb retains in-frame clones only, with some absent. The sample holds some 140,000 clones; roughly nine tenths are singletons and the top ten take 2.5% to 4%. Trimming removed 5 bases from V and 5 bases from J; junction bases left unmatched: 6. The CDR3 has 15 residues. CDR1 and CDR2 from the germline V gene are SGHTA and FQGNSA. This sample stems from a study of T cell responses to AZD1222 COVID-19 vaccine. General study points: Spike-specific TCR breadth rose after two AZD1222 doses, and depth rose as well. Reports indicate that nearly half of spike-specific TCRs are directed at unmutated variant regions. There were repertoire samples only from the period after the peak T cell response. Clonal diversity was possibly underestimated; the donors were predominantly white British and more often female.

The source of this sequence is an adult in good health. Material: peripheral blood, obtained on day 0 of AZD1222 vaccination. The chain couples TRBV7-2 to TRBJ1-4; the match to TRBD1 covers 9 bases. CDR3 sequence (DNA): TGTGCCAGCAGCCCCGGCGGGACAGGGAATGAAAAACTGTTTTTT. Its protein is CASSPGGTGNEKLFF. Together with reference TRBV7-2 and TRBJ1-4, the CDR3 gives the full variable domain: GAGVSQSPSNKVTEKGKDVELRCDPISGHTALYWYRQSLGQGLEFLIYFQGNSAPDKSGLPSDRFSAERTGGSVSTLTIQRTQQEDSAVYLCASSPGGTGNEKLFFGSGTQLSVL.